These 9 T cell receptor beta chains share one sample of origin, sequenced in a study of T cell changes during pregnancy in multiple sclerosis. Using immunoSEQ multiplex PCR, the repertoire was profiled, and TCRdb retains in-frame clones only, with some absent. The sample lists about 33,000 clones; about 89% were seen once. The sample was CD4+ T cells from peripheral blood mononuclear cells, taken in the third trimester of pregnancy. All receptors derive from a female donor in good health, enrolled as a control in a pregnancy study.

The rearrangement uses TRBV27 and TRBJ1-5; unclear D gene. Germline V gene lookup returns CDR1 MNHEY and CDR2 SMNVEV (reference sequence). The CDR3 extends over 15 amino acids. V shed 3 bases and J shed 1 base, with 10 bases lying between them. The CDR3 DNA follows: TGTGCCAGCAGTTTTGCGGGCGGAAGCAATCAGCCCCAGCATTTT. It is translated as CASSFAGGSNQPQHF.

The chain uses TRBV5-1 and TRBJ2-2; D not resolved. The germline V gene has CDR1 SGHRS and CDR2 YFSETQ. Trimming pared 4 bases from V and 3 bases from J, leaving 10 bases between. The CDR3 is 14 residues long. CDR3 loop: CASSELPDTGELFF. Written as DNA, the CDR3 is TGCGCCAGCAGCGAACTCCCGGACACCGGGGAGCTGTTTTTT.

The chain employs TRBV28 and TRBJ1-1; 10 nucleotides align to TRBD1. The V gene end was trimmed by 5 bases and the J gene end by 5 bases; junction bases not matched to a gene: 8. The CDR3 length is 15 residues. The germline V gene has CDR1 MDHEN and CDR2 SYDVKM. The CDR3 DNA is TGTGCCAGCAGTCCGGGACAGGGGAGTTGGACTGAAGCTTTCTTT. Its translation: CASSPGQGSWTEAFF.

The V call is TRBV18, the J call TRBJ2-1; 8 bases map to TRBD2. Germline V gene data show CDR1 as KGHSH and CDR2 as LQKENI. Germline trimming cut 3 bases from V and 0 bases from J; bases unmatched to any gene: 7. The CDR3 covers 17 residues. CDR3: CASSPQIAGSSYNEQFF. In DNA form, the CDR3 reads TGTGCCAGCTCACCGCAAATAGCGGGAAGCTCCTACAATGAGCAGTTCTTC. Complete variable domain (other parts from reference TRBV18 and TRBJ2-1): NAGVMQNPRHLVRRRGQEARLRCSPMKGHSHVYWYRQLPEEGLKFMVYLQKENIIDESGMPKERFSAEFPKEGPSILRIQQVVRGDSAAYFCASSPQIAGSSYNEQFFGPGTRLTVL.

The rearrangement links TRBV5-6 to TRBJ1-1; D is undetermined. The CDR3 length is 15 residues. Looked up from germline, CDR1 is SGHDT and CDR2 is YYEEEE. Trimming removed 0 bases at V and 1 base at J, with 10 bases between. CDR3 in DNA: TGTGCCAGCAGCTTGGAATTTCGGGAGAACACTGAAGCTTTCTTT. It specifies CASSLEFRENTEAFF.

The CDR3 sequence is CASSSGVDGYYGYTF. The CDR3 region has the DNA TGTGCCAGCAGCTCGGGAGTGGACGGATACTATGGCTACACCTTC. The V gene is TRBV7-8, the J gene TRBJ1-2, with D hard to call. This CDR3 spans 15 amino acids. In germline, CDR1 is SGHVS, CDR2 FQNEAQ. V was cut by 4 bases and J by 3 bases, with 15 bases left in between.

CDR3 region: CASSPAHRQGAGYTF. As DNA, the CDR3 is TGTGCCAGTAGTCCCGCCCATAGACAGGGTGCTGGCTACACCTTC. This chain connects TRBV19 to TRBJ1-2, with 7 nucleotides matching TRBD1. Germline V CDR1 and CDR2: LNHDA, SQIVND (reference sequence). Unmatched junction bases numbered 13, after V lost 5 bases and J lost 7 bases. The CDR3 sequence is 15 residues long.

The DNA for the CDR3 is TGTGCTAGTGGTTTGGCCCGACAGGTTGGGGCAGATACGCAGTATTTT. Translated: CASGLARQVGADTQYF. V and J are TRBV12-5 and TRBJ2-3; D possibly corresponds to TRBD1 (6 bases). Germline lookup yields CDR1 LGHNT and CDR2 FRNRAP. The CDR3 runs 16 residues. V was shortened by 1 base and J by 4 bases, with 15 bases between the two germline ends.

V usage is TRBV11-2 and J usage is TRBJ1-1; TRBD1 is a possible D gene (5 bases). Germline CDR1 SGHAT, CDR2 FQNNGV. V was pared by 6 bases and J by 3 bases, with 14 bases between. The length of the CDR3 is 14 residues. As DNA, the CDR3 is TGTGCCAGCAGTCCAATCCGGGGGTACACTGAAGCTTTCTTT. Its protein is CASSPIRGYTEAFF.